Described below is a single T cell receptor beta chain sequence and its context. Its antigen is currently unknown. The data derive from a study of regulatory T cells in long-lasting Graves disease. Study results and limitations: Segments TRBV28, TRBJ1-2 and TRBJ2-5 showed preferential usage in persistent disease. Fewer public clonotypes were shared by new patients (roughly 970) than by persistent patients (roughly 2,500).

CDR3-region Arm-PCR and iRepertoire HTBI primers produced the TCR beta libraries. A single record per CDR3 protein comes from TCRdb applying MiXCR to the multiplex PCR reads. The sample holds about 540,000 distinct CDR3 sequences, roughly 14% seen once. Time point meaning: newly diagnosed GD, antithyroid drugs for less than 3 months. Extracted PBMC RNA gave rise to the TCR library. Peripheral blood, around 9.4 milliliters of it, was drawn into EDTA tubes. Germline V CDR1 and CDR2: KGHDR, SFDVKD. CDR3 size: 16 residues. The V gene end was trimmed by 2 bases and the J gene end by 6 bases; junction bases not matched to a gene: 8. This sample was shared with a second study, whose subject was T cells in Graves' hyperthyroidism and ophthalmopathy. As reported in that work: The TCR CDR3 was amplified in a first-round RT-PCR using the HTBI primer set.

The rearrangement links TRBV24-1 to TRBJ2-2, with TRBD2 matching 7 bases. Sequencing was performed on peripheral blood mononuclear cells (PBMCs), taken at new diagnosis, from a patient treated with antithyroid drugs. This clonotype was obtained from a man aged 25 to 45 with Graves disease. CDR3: CATSDWRGRAAGELFF. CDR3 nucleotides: TGTGCCACCAGTGATTGGAGAGGGAGGGCCGCCGGGGAGCTGTTTTTT.